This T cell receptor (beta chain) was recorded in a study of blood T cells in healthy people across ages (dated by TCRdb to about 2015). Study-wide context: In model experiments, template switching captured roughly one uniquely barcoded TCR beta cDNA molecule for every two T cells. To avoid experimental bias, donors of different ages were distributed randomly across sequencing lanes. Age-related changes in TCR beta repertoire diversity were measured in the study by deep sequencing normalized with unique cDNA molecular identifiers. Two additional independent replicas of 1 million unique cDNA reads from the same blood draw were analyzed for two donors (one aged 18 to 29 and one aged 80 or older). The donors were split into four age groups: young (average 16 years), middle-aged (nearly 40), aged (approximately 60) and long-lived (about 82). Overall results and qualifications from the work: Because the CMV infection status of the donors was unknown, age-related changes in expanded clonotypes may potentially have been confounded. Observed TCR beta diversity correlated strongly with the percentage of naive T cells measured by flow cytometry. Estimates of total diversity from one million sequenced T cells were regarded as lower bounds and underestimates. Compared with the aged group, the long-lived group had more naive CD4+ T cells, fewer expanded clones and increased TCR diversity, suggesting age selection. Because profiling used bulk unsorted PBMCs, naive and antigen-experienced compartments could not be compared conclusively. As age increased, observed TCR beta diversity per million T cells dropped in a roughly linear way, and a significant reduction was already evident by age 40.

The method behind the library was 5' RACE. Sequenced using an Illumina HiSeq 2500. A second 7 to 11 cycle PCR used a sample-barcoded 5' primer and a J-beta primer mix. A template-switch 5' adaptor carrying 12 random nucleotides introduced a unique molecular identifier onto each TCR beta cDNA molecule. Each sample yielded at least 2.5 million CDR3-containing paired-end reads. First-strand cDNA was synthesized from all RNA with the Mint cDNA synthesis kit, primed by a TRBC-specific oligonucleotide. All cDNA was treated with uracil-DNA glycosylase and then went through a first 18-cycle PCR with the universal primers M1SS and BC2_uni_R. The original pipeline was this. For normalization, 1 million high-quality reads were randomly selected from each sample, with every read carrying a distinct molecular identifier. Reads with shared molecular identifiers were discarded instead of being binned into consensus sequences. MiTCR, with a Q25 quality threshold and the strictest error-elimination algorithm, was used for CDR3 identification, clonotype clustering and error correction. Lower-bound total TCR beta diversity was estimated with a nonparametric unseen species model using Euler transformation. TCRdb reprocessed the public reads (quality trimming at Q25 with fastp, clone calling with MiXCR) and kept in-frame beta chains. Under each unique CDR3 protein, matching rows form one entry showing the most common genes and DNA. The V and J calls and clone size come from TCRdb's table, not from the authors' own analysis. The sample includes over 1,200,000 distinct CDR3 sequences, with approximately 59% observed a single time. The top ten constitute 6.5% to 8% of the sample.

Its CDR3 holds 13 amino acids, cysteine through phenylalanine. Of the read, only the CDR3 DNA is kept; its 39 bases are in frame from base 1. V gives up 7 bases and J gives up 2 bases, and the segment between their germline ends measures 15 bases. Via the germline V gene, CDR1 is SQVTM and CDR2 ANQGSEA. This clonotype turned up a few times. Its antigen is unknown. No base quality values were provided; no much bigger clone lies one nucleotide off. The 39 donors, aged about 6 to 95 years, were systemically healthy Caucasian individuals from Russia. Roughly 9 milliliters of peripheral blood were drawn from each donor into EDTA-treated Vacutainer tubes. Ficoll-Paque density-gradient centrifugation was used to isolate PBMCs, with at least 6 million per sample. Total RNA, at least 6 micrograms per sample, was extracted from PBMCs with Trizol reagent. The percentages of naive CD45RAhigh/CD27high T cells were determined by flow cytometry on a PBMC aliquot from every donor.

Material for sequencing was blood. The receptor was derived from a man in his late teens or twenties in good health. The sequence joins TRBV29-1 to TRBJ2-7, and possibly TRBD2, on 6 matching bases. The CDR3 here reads CSGSGEMPYEQYF. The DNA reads TGCAGCGGTTCGGGAGAGATGCCCTACGAGCAGTACTTC.